A selection of T cell receptor beta chains follows, all from one sample in a study of blood T cell repertoires in COVID-19. Profiling relied on immunoSEQ multiplex PCR, and the TCRdb table lists in-frame clones only, not all of them. In the table there are over 75,000 clones, 80% of which are singletons. The sample comprised peripheral blood. Receptors originate from a man between 45 and 60 years old who had recovered from COVID-19. Both conserved end residues are part of each CDR3. The D gene is left open where the match is weak. The size entry is marked missing in some rows and otherwise reads once, few, many or a size class.

- | - | TRBJ2-3 | TRBV7-3 | CASSTAGTRTDTQYF | TGTGCCAGCAGCACCGCCGGGACACGAACGGATACGCAGTATTTT
- | TRBD1 | TRBJ1-5 | TRBV6-5 | CASSLGTASSQPQHF | TGTGCCAGCAGTCTCGGGACAGCGTCTTCCCAGCCCCAGCATTTT
- | - | TRBJ1-2 | TRBV29-1 | CSVEDGQGYYGYTF | TGCAGCGTTGAAGACGGGCAGGGATATTATGGCTACACCTTC
- | - | TRBJ1-1 | TRBV5-4 | CASSYIRGNTEAFF | TGTGCCAGCAGCTATATCAGGGGGAACACTGAAGCTTTCTTT
- | - | TRBJ1-3 | TRBV5-1 | CASSLRQSSGNTIYF | TGCGCCAGCAGCTTGAGACAGAGCTCTGGAAACACCATATATTTT
- | TRBD2 | TRBJ2-2 | TRBV7-9 | CASSPGTSGRDTGELFF | TGTGCCAGCAGCCCCGGGACTAGCGGGAGGGACACCGGGGAGCTGTTTTTT
once | - | TRBJ1-1 | TRBV30 | CAWTLTLRNTEAFF | TGTGCCTGGACCCTGACACTTCGAAACACTGAAGCTTTCTTT
- | - | TRBJ2-2 | TRBV4-3 | CASSQDVSRELFF | TGCGCCAGCAGCCAAGATGTCTCCCGGGAGCTGTTTTTT
- | TRBD1 | TRBJ2-1 | TRBV28 | CASSQGQGGYNEQFF | TGTGCCAGCAGTCAGGGACAGGGGGGGTACAATGAGCAGTTCTTC
- | TRBD1 | TRBJ2-3 | TRBV5-1 | CASSLGDRVGDTQYF | TGCGCCAGCAGCTTGGGTGACAGGGTTGGAGATACGCAGTATTTT
- | TRBD1 | TRBJ1-1 | TRBV3-1/TRBV3-2 | CASSPRQGIIAEAFF | TGTGCCAGCAGCCCCCGACAGGGCATAATCGCTGAAGCTTTCTTT
- | - | TRBJ2-1 | TRBV11-2 | CASSLPGTRQEQFF | TGTGCCAGCAGCTTGCCCGGGACACGCCAGGAGCAGTTCTTC
- | TRBD1 | TRBJ2-5 | TRBV24-1 | CATSDRLGVDRGKTQYF | TGTGCCACCAGTGACCGATTGGGGGTGGACAGGGGAAAGACCCAGTACTTC
- | TRBD2 | TRBJ2-1 | TRBV6-5 | CASSQNSGRTDEQFF | TGTGCCAGCAGCCAGAATAGCGGGAGGACAGATGAGCAGTTCTTC
- | - | TRBJ2-7 | TRBV7-2 | CASSLDTSVYEQYF | TGTGCCAGCAGCTTGGACACCTCCGTCTACGAGCAGTACTTC
- | - | TRBJ2-1 | TRBV11-2 | CASSLGPTGHRKFF | TGTGCCAGCAGCTTAGGGCCAACAGGACATCGGAAGTTCTTC
- | - | TRBJ2-5 | TRBV11-2 | CASSLGDNQETQYF | TGTGCCAGCAGCTTAGGAGATAATCAAGAGACCCAGTACTTC
- | - | TRBJ2-1 | TRBV6-1 | CASSEGQAPNLLRFF | TGTGCCAGCAGTGAAGGGCAGGCTCCAAATCTCCTGAGGTTCTTC
- | TRBD1 | TRBJ2-1 | TRBV5-6 | CATSPHRGRNEQFF | TGTGCCACCTCCCCCCACAGGGGTCGCAATGAGCAGTTCTTC
- | - | TRBJ1-6 | TRBV30 | CAWSVTGNYNSPLHF | TGTGCCTGGAGTGTAACGGGGAACTATAATTCACCCCTCCACTTT
- | TRBD2 | TRBJ2-2 | TRBV19 | CAWGLAGVGTGELFF | TGTGCCTGGGGGCTAGCGGGAGTGGGGACCGGGGAGCTGTTTTTT
- | - | TRBJ1-1 | TRBV27 | CASSLSKTGTEAFF | TGTGCCAGCAGTTTATCGAAGACAGGAACTGAAGCTTTCTTT
- | TRBD1 | TRBJ2-2 | TRBV18 | CASSPKGQPGPGELFF | TGTGCCAGCTCACCTAAGGGACAGCCCGGCCCCGGGGAGCTGTTTTTT
- | TRBD1 | TRBJ2-3 | TRBV29-1 | CSVEGMTGSTDTQYF | TGCAGCGTTGAAGGTATGACAGGGAGCACAGATACGCAGTATTTT
- | TRBD2 | TRBJ2-7 | TRBV7-2 | CASSLLMAGGYEQYF | TGTGCCAGCAGCTTATTGATGGCGGGGGGCTACGAGCAGTACTTC
- | - | TRBJ1-1 | TRBV12-3/TRBV12-4 | CASSLKGGAFF | TGTGCCAGCAGTTTAAAGGGAGGAGCTTTCTTT
once | - | TRBJ1-1 | TRBV7-8 | CASSLEGSGTEAFF | TGTGCCAGCAGCTTAGAAGGGAGTGGGACTGAAGCTTTCTTT
- | TRBD2 | TRBJ2-7 | TRBV3-1/TRBV3-2 | CASSQSGGSYEQYF | TGTGCCAGCAGCCAATCGGGGGGATCCTACGAGCAGTACTTC
- | - | TRBJ2-5 | TRBV12-3/TRBV12-4 | CASRTPGEKTQYF | TGTGCCAGCAGAACCCCCGGAGAGAAGACCCAGTACTTC
- | TRBD1 | TRBJ1-1 | TRBV2 | CASSWTGGTEAFF | TGTGCCAGCTCTTGGACAGGGGGCACTGAAGCTTTCTTT
few | TRBD2 | TRBJ2-4 | TRBV10-2 | CASRDGLAGGSKNIQYF | TGCGCCAGCAGGGACGGACTAGCGGGAGGGTCCAAAAACATTCAGTACTTC
- | TRBD1 | TRBJ1-2 | TRBV7-8 | CASSKLRQGVINYGYTF | TGTGCCAGCAGCAAACTCAGACAGGGAGTGATAAACTATGGCTACACCTTC
- | - | TRBJ2-5 | TRBV3-1/TRBV3-2 | CASSQVGGRGETQYF | TGTGCCAGCAGCCAAGTCGGGGGGCGGGGAGAGACCCAGTACTTC
- | - | TRBJ2-1 | TRBV9 | CASSPQGRGRSSYNEQFF | TGTGCCAGCAGCCCCCAGGGTAGGGGGAGAAGCTCCTACAATGAGCAGTTCTTC
once | - | TRBJ2-1 | TRBV7-8 | CASSPLVTIYSPGYNEQFF | TGTGCCAGCAGCCCCTTGGTAACTATTTACTCCCCAGGGTACAATGAGCAGTTCTTC
- | - | TRBJ1-1 | TRBV5-1 | CASSFVGQGNTEAFF | TGCGCCAGCAGCTTCGTAGGCCAGGGGAACACTGAAGCTTTCTTT
- | TRBD1 | TRBJ1-1 | TRBV24-1 | CATSDRQGLRGAFF | TGTGCCACCAGTGATCGACAGGGCCTTAGGGGAGCTTTCTTT
- | - | TRBJ2-5 | TRBV5-1 | CASSRERETQYF | TGCGCCAGCAGCAGGGAGAGAGAGACCCAGTACTTC
- | TRBD1 | TRBJ2-1 | TRBV9 | CASSATGTERQFF | TGTGCCAGCAGCGCGACGGGGACAGAAAGGCAGTTCTTC
- | - | TRBJ1-6 | TRBV18 | CASSPSAGLVSPLHF | TGTGCCAGCTCACCATCCGCAGGATTGGTTTCACCCCTCCACTTT
- | TRBD1 | TRBJ2-7 | TRBV7-2 | CASSAPDRAHEQYF | TGTGCCAGCAGCGCCCCCGACAGGGCCCACGAGCAGTACTTC
- | TRBD1 | TRBJ1-2 | TRBV6-5 | CASTDRDSYGYTF | TGTGCCAGCACCGACAGGGATTCCTATGGCTACACCTTC
- | - | TRBJ1-1 | TRBV7-8 | CASRRHLNTEAFF | TGTGCCAGCAGAAGACACCTGAACACTGAAGCTTTCTTT
- | - | TRBJ1-1 | TRBV11-2 | CASSLAQGNTEAFF | TGTGCCAGCAGCTTAGCACAGGGAAACACTGAAGCTTTCTTT
- | - | TRBJ1-4 | TRBV6-2/TRBV6-3 | CASSFAGYDEKLFF | TGTGCCAGCAGTTTTGCAGGGTACGATGAAAAACTGTTTTTT
few | - | TRBJ2-1 | TRBV30 | CAWSVGGGPSSYNEQFF | TGTGCCTGGAGTGTGGGGGGGGGCCCTAGCTCCTACAATGAGCAGTTCTTC
once | TRBD1 | TRBJ2-3 | TRBV6-1 | CASSEGTGSDTQYF | TGTGCCAGCAGTGAGGGGACAGGGTCAGATACGCAGTATTTT
- | - | TRBJ2-5 | TRBV9 | CASSGAGETQYF | TGTGCCAGCAGCGGAGCGGGAGAGACCCAGTACTTC
- | TRBD1 | TRBJ1-6 | TRBV11-2 | CASSFQGANSPLHF | TGTGCCAGCAGCTTTCAGGGGGCGAATTCACCCCTCCACTTT
- | - | TRBJ1-4 | TRBV9 | CASSPRGRQGGEKLFF | TGTGCCAGCAGCCCTCGCGGGAGGCAGGGTGGCGAAAAACTGTTTTTT
- | - | TRBJ2-7 | TRBV7-8 | CASSFGLTYEQYF | TGTGCCAGCAGCTTCGGACTTACCTACGAGCAGTACTTC
- | TRBD2 | TRBJ2-3 | TRBV29-1 | CSMKAGADTQYF | TGCAGCATGAAAGCGGGAGCAGATACGCAGTATTTT
- | - | TRBJ1-1 | TRBV7-9 | CASSLQSGSHTEAFF | TGTGCCAGCAGCTTACAGTCAGGCAGTCACACTGAAGCTTTCTTT
- | - | TRBJ1-1 | TRBV6-4 | CASSVQGSPGAEAFF | TGTGCCAGCAGTGTACAGGGAAGTCCGGGTGCTGAAGCTTTCTTT
- | TRBD2 | TRBJ2-1 | TRBV30 | CASGTSGFYNEQFF | TGTGCCTCCGGGACTAGCGGTTTCTACAATGAGCAGTTCTTC